These T cell receptor beta chains were read from a single sample in a study of blood T cells in healthy people across ages. TCRdb processed the 5' RACE reads anew with MiXCR; each CDR3 protein has one entry. The data contain hundreds of thousands of distinct CDR3 sequences, 62% of them singletons. The sequenced sample consisted of blood. Source of these receptors: a man under 40 in good health. The conserved cysteine and the conserved F or W are not part of the CDR3 here.

TRBJ2-2,TRBV12-3/TRBV12-4,ASSSGSGELF
TRBJ1-4,TRBV7-6,ASSLRQGTNEKLF
TRBJ2-4,TRBV2,ASSEGIQGGKNIQY
TRBJ2-3,TRBV9,ASSVEAGISTDTQY
TRBJ2-5,TRBV6-1,ASSEEDGARETQY
TRBJ1-4,TRBV7-9,ASSLGTGGNEKLF
TRBJ2-3,TRBV7-9,ASSLTRDGGRTDTQY
TRBJ2-7,TRBV4-3,ASSQDSSVPYEQY
TRBJ2-6,TRBV27,ASSFRVQGAESGANVLT
TRBJ1-5,TRBV4-2,ARSQARQDYSNQPQH
TRBJ2-7,TRBV7-9,ASSLDGYLGYEQY
TRBJ2-7,TRBV2,ASSERQGMSYEQY
TRBJ1-1,TRBV12-3/TRBV12-4,ASRLVEYTEAF
TRBJ2-6,TRBV7-9,ASSFRDRVFSGANVLT
TRBJ1-4,TRBV25-1,ASSDGGARNEKLF
TRBJ2-3,TRBV7-2,ASSLASGGGADTQY
TRBJ2-3,TRBV27,ASSLFGTSGRTDTQY
TRBJ2-1,TRBV5-5,ASRYTGSSYNEQF
TRBJ1-6,TRBV9,ASSVGRAVGSPLH
TRBJ2-1,TRBV27,ASSLSAGPQAGYNEQF
TRBJ2-3,TRBV5-1,ASSLAREGTDTQY
TRBJ2-3,TRBV7-2,ASNLNQGSDTQY
TRBJ1-2,TRBV5-5,ASSLEGWFGYT
TRBJ1-1,TRBV12-3/TRBV12-4,ASYNGYTMNTEAF
TRBJ2-1,TRBV7-2,ASSWGAGDYNEQF
TRBJ2-3,TRBV24-1,ATSDPPSSTQY
TRBJ1-1,TRBV29-1,SVGGQGAAEAF
TRBJ2-1,TRBV29-1,SVGGNYNEQF
TRBJ2-3,TRBV5-1,ASSLYQMGTDTQY
TRBJ2-1,TRBV18,ASSVGGGANNEQF
TRBJ2-3,TRBV7-9,ASSLGGGSGSSDTQY
TRBJ2-5,TRBV20-1,SAAVLQETQY
TRBJ2-2,TRBV2,ASRAGTSGYTGELF
TRBJ2-5,TRBV10-3,AISESTRTSETQY
TRBJ1-2,TRBV7-3,ASSLRGDPYGYT
TRBJ2-4,TRBV12-3/TRBV12-4,ASTNTEDIQY
TRBJ1-5,TRBV2,ASSEGPFRPQH
TRBJ2-7,TRBV7-2,ASSLVAASYEQY
TRBJ2-5,TRBV20-1,SRWTGEQETQY
TRBJ2-1,TRBV4-2,ASSQEGGLTYNEQF
TRBJ2-2,TRBV6-2/TRBV6-3,ASSRAAASEGELF
TRBJ1-2,TRBV28,ASSPTSGRHYGYT
TRBJ1-2,TRBV30,AWSRGNYGYT
TRBJ2-1,TRBV10-3,ATTGQGYNEQF
TRBJ1-1,TRBV7-9,ASSPFTGRYTEAF